The 28 T cell receptor beta chains below come from one sample, sequenced in a study of HIV-infected patients and healthy controls. Whole blood was used without fractionation, so all unsorted peripheral T cells were included. cDNA was made from approximately 0.55 ug RNA using alpha and beta constant primers. Alpha and beta chain libraries were made separately by chain-specific third strand synthesis with multiplexing indices. From the 5' RACE reads, TCRdb called clonotypes with MiXCR, one entry per CDR3 protein. The sample lists approximately 13,000 distinct CDR3 sequences, over 4% seen once, with roughly 3% in the top ten. Source material: blood. These receptors were collected from an adult in good health.

This clonotype has just one count. CDR3 bases: TGTGCCAGCAGTCTGGGGCTACCCAGCTCCTACAATGAGCAGTTCTTC. Translated: CASSLGLPSSYNEQFF. This chain joins TRBV6-2 or TRBV6-3 and TRBJ2-1; maybe TRBD1 (5 bases). CDR1 is MNHEY and CDR2 is SVGEGT in the germline V gene. V was shortened by 5 bases and J by 0 bases, with 14 bases between the two germline ends. The CDR3 consists of 16 residues.

This clonotype was counted many times. The rearrangement uses TRBV5-1 and TRBJ2-3; no firm D call. Germline V gene data show CDR1 as SGHRS and CDR2 as YFSETQ. The CDR3 runs 12 residues. Trimming took 2 bases from V and 6 from J, leaving 7 bases between them. The CDR3 loop reads CASSFFADTQYF. The DNA for the CDR3 is TGCGCCAGCAGCTTTTTTGCGGATACGCAGTATTTT.

This clonotype showed up many times. The chain has TRBV5-1 and TRBJ1-1; D not resolved. The CDR3 has 14 residues. Trimming left V 1 base short and J 2 bases short, with 9 bases between. Looked up from germline, CDR1 is SGHRS and CDR2 is YFSETQ. CDR3 residues: CASSLLAANTEAFF. The DNA for the CDR3 is TGCGCCAGCAGCTTGTTGGCAGCAAACACTGAAGCTTTCTTT.

This clonotype was seen repeatedly, ten times or more. The chain couples TRBV29-1 to TRBJ2-1; 11 bases match TRBD2. Germline lookup yields CDR1 SQVTM and CDR2 ANQGSEA. There are 13 residues in the CDR3. V trimming: 6 bases; J trimming: 5 bases; junction bases outside the gene matches: 3. This CDR3 is CSVTSGVDNEQFF. CDR3 bases: TGCAGCGTGACTAGCGGGGTGGACAATGAGCAGTTCTTC.

This clonotype was observed at least ten times. The chain combines TRBV6-1 with TRBJ1-2; the D gene is possibly TRBD1 (6 bases). Between the trimmed V and J ends, which lost 1 base and 4 bases, there was a span of 13 bases. The CDR3 has 15 residues. From germline, CDR1 is MNHNS and CDR2 SASEGT. The CDR3 loop reads CASSEVVRGIYGYTF. The CDR3 DNA reads as TGTGCCAGCAGTGAAGTCGTCAGGGGAATCTATGGCTACACCTTC.

This clonotype was recorded many times. The chain links TRBV5-5 to TRBJ2-7; 8 nucleotides match TRBD2. Looked up from germline, CDR1 is SGHKS and CDR2 is YYEKEE (reference sequence). CDR3 length: 15 amino acids. With 0 bases clipped from V and 2 bases from J, the junction kept 4 bases outside the gene matches. As DNA, the CDR3 is TGTGCCAGCAGCTTGGGAGTAGCGGGGACCTACGAGCAGTACTTC. Its protein is CASSLGVAGTYEQYF.

This clonotype was found many times. V usage is TRBV5-5 and J usage is TRBJ2-3; D not certain. The CDR3 has 15 residues. Germline CDR1 and CDR2: SGHKS and YYEKEE (reference sequence). The V and J ends lost 0 bases and 0 bases respectively, with 8 bases between them. The chain's CDR3 is CASSLERPSTDTQYF. The CDR3 nucleotides read TGTGCCAGCAGCTTGGAACGGCCTAGCACAGATACGCAGTATTTT.

This clonotype was recorded many times. The chain combines TRBV20-1 with TRBJ1-1; weak D call: TRBD1 (5 bases). V lost 8 bases and J lost 2, with 21 bases in between. Germline values: CDR1 DFQATT, CDR2 SNEGSKA (reference sequence). The CDR3 contains 15 residues. The CDR3 bases are TGCAGTTTACCCGTACGGCGGGGGACCAACACTGAAGCTTTCTTT. Amino acids: CSLPVRRGTNTEAFF.

This clonotype was counted at least ten times. This chain connects TRBV6-4 to TRBJ2-2; 10 bases align to TRBD2. Germline CDR1 is MRHNA and CDR2 is SNTAGT. The CDR3 has 13 residues. V lost 8 bases and J lost 3; bases outside the gene matches: 0. The CDR3 is CASGTSDTGELFF. The CDR3 DNA reads as TGTGCCAGCGGGACTAGCGACACCGGGGAGCTGTTTTTT.

This clonotype was detected many times. The chain is built from TRBV27 and TRBJ2-3, with unresolved D. Germline CDR1 MNHEY, CDR2 SMNVEV (reference sequence). Trimming took 3 bases from V and 3 from J, leaving 7 bases between them. This CDR3 has 13 amino acids. This CDR3 reads CASSFIGTDTQYF. Written as DNA, the CDR3 is TGTGCCAGCAGTTTTATAGGGACAGATACGCAGTATTTT.

This clonotype has a count of ten or more. The chain uses TRBV20-1 and TRBJ2-7; D possibly corresponds to TRBD2 (7 bases). The CDR3 covers 14 residues. The germline V gene encodes CDR1 DFQATT and CDR2 SNEGSKA (reference sequence). V lost 3 bases to trimming and J lost 2 bases, with 14 bases between them. The CDR3 DNA is TGCAGTGCTAGTAGGGGGGGGGGAACCTACGAGCAGTACTTC. Its translation is CSASRGGGTYEQYF.

This clonotype showed up just a few times. This sequence joins TRBV12-3 or TRBV12-4 and TRBJ1-1, with D unclear. V was trimmed by 3 bases and J by 1 base, leaving 9 bases between them. The CDR3 is 14 amino acids. The CDR3 here is CASSLGPGNTEAFF. The CDR3 DNA sequence: TGTGCCAGCAGTTTGGGCCCAGGGAACACTGAAGCTTTCTTT.

By proportion, this clonotype is medium-sized. The CDR3 bases are TGTGCCAGCAGCATGGGGGAGAACACTGAAGCTTTCTTT. Its protein is CASSMGENTEAFF. The rearrangement uses TRBV2 and TRBJ1-1; D is possibly TRBD1 (5 bases). The CDR3 contains 13 residues. Trimming shortened V by 6 bases and J by 1 base, and 9 bases separated the two germline ends. Germline lookup yields CDR1 SNHLY and CDR2 FYNNEI.

By sample share, this clonotype is medium-sized. This chain uses TRBV12-3 or TRBV12-4 with TRBJ2-7; tentative D call: TRBD1 (5 bases). With 1 base removed from V and 4 bases from J, the gap between germline ends came to 11 bases. The length of the CDR3 is 14 residues. The CDR3 spells CASSLEQGLYEQYF. The CDR3 DNA is TGTGCCAGCAGTTTAGAGCAGGGTCTGTACGAGCAGTACTTC.

This clonotype was recorded many times. This chain connects TRBV5-1 to TRBJ2-3, with D unresolved. Deletions cut 1 base from V and 0 bases from J, with 3 bases between. Germline CDR1 is SGHRS and CDR2 is YFSETQ. The CDR3 is 13 amino acids. CDR3 sequence: CASSLTSTDTQYF. The CDR3 DNA sequence: TGCGCCAGCAGCTTGACGAGCACAGATACGCAGTATTTT.

This clonotype was detected a few times. This sequence joins TRBV29-1 and TRBJ1-1; D gene unclear. V lost 4 bases to trimming and J lost 1 base, with 7 bases between them. The CDR3 extends over 12 amino acids. Germline V gene lookup returns CDR1 SQVTM and CDR2 ANQGSEA. CDR3 sequence (DNA): TGCAGCGTTGCGAGAGCGAACACTGAAGCTTTCTTT. Protein: CSVARANTEAFF.

This clonotype was counted at least ten times. The rearrangement links TRBV19 to TRBJ1-2; D unclear. From germline, CDR1 is LNHDA and CDR2 SQIVND (reference sequence). V gave up 0 bases and J gave up 0 bases, with 11 bases separating them. The CDR3 sequence is 16 residues long. The DNA for the CDR3 is TGTGCCAGTAGTATAGATCCGGAGGGTCCTAACTATGGCTACACCTTC. As protein: CASSIDPEGPNYGYTF.

This clonotype counts as medium-sized. The chain joins TRBV14 to TRBJ2-5, with D possibly being TRBD2 (7 bases). Trimming stripped 4 bases from V and 5 bases from J, with 20 bases between. Germline lookup yields CDR1 SGHDN and CDR2 FVKESK. This CDR3 spans 16 amino acids. The CDR3 spells CASSPFDGGRGETQYF. DNA of the CDR3: TGTGCCAGCAGCCCCTTCGACGGGGGGCGCGGGGAGACCCAGTACTTC.

This clonotype appeared many times. The rearrangement uses TRBV5-1 and TRBJ1-2; D unresolved. This CDR3 comprises 14 residues. The germline CDR1 and CDR2 sequences are SGHRS and YFSETQ. The V gene lost 4 bases and the J gene lost 6 bases, with 16 bases spanning the gap. The CDR3 region is CASSRATPVNGYTF. The CDR3 region has the DNA TGCGCCAGCAGCCGAGCCACGCCCGTAAATGGCTACACCTTC.

The sample holds many counts of this clonotype. J is TRBJ1-4 and V is TRBV5-4; possible D gene TRBD1, 6 bases. The CDR3 extends over 14 amino acids. The V gene lost 0 bases and the J gene lost 7 bases, with 10 bases spanning the gap. The germline V gene has CDR1 SGHNT and CDR2 YYREEE (reference sequence). CDR3 coding DNA: TGTGCCAGCAGCTTGGCGGGGGCAGGTGAAAAACTGTTTTTT. It encodes CASSLAGAGEKLFF.

By proportion, this clonotype is medium-sized. J is TRBJ2-7 and V is TRBV5-4; D is uncertain. The CDR3 has 14 residues. V lost 0 bases, J lost 4 bases, and 11 bases lay in between. Germline V CDR1 and CDR2: SGHNT, YYREEE (reference sequence). CDR3 bases: TGTGCCAGCAGCTTGGACAGCCGGTCTTACGAGCAGTACTTC. Residues: CASSLDSRSYEQYF.

At least ten counts were recorded for this clonotype. CDR3 in DNA: TGTGCCAGCAGCCCATCGACACCTAATAATTCACCCCTCCACTTT. This translates into CASSPSTPNNSPLHF. This rearrangement joins TRBV7-8 to TRBJ1-6; the D is unclear. The CDR3 is 15 residues long. Trimming removed 5 bases at V and 5 bases at J, with 13 bases between. CDR1 is SGHVS, CDR2 FQNEAQ, per germline.

This clonotype came up many times. The chain joins TRBV7-2 to TRBJ2-5, with a weak D call TRBD2 (6 bases). Trimming pared 3 bases from V and 5 bases from J, leaving 16 bases between. The germline V gene encodes CDR1 SGHTA and CDR2 FQGNSA. CDR3 length: 15 amino acids. The CDR3 sequence is CASSFPGLPSETQYF. CDR3 DNA sequence: TGTGCCAGCAGCTTCCCAGGACTACCATCGGAGACCCAGTACTTC.

This clonotype is labeled medium-sized. This rearrangement joins TRBV20-1 to TRBJ2-3; maybe TRBD2 (6 bases). The V gene's germline CDR1 is DFQATT and CDR2 SNEGSKA (reference sequence). The CDR3 totals 16 residues. V was pared by 6 bases and J by 0 bases, with 19 bases between. Here the CDR3 reads CSALKNRGTSTDTQYF. The CDR3, as DNA: TGCAGTGCCCTAAAAAATCGGGGGACCAGCACAGATACGCAGTATTTT.

This clonotype has a count of ten or more. The rearrangement joins TRBV5-6 to TRBJ1-3, with a weak D call TRBD1 (6 bases). The CDR3 has 15 amino acids. V lost 0 bases and J 0 bases, leaving 7 bases between the germline ends. Germline V gene sequence: CDR1 SGHDT, CDR2 YYEEEE. The CDR3 DNA reads TGTGCCAGCAGCTTGGTAGGGGGCTCTGGAAACACCATATATTTT. As protein: CASSLVGGSGNTIYF.

By its share, this clonotype is medium-sized. The V call is TRBV18, the J call TRBJ1-1; 7 nucleotides agree with TRBD1. J gave up 5 bases and V 6 bases, and 9 bases lay outside the gene matches. The CDR3 has 14 amino acids. CDR1 is KGHSH, CDR2 LQKENI, per germline. This CDR3 is CASSQQGRRTEAFF. In DNA form, the CDR3 reads TGTGCCAGCTCCCAACAGGGGAGGAGGACTGAAGCTTTCTTT.

The V gene is TRBV11-3, the J gene TRBJ2-1; 9 bases line up with TRBD1. The CDR3 consists of 15 residues. V trimming: 5 bases; J trimming: 6 bases; junction bases outside the gene matches: 8. Per germline, CDR1 SGHNT and CDR2 YENEEA. The CDR3 sequence is CASSPYVDRGNEQFF. CDR3 nucleotides: TGTGCCAGCAGCCCCTATGTGGACAGGGGCAATGAGCAGTTCTTC.

In its sample, this clonotype was seen many times. V and J are TRBV13 and TRBJ2-5; no clear D gene. V was clipped by 6 bases and J by 2 bases, with 13 bases between them. Germline V CDR1 and CDR2: PRHDT, FYEKMQ (reference sequence). This CDR3 region has 14 residues. CDR3 DNA: TGTGCCAGCAGTCAGAAAGCAAGTCAAGAGACCCAGTACTTC. Protein: CASSQKASQETQYF.